Following are 25 T cell receptor beta chains from one sample sequenced in a study of cytomegalovirus exposure and HLA in healthy donors. 60 Vbeta and 13 Jbeta primers were used in PCR. Some clones are missing from TCRdb's copy, which holds only in-frame ones; the method was immunoSEQ multiplex PCR. This sample has over 80,000 clones, with about four fifths found just once. Sequences were obtained from PBMCs. The source is a woman in her 70s in good health and CMV-seropositive.

The chain joins TRBV6-6 to TRBJ1-1; D might be TRBD1 (5 bases). Trimming pared 6 bases from V and 3 bases from J, leaving 11 bases between. The germline V gene has CDR1 MNHNY and CDR2 SVGAGI (reference sequence). The CDR3 contains 13 residues. CDR3 bases: TGTGCCAGCAGACTCTCGGGGGACACTGAAGCTTTCTTT. It is translated as CASRLSGDTEAFF.

This chain links TRBV6-6 with TRBJ1-2; D ambiguous. The germline V and J ends were trimmed by 5 bases and 4 bases, with 8 bases remaining between them. This CDR3 is built from 12 residues. CDR1 and CDR2 (germline): MNHNY, SVGAGI (reference sequence). The CDR3 sequence: CASSPRFYGYTF. CDR3 in DNA: TGTGCCAGCAGTCCGAGGTTCTATGGCTACACCTTC.

The chain employs TRBV10-2 and TRBJ2-7; TRBD1 matches at 8 bases. The V gene end was trimmed by 6 bases and the J gene end by 1 base; junction bases not matched to a gene: 5. CDR3 length: 14 residues. Germline V gene sequence: CDR1 WSHSY, CDR2 SAAADI. Here the CDR3 reads CASSGQGLSYEQYF. DNA for the CDR3: TGCGCCAGCAGCGGACAGGGTTTATCCTACGAGCAGTACTTC.

This rearrangement joins TRBV5-8 to TRBJ1-1; no clear D. V lost 0 bases, J lost 11 bases, and 14 bases lay in between. Germline lookup yields CDR1 SGHTS and CDR2 YDEGEE. This CDR3 is built from 13 residues. Written as DNA, the CDR3 is TGTGCCAGCAGCTTGGTCCCCCTACGGTCGGCTTTCTTT. Translating gives CASSLVPLRSAFF.

This chain joins TRBV5-1 and TRBJ1-2; the match to TRBD1 covers 7 bases. V was clipped by 2 bases and J by 1 base; unmatched bases: 5. The CDR3 loop spans 15 amino acids. Germline CDR1 and CDR2: SGHRS and YFSETQ. CDR3 bases: TGCGCCAGCAGCTTCGCGACAGGGAGTAACTATGGCTACACCTTC. Amino acids: CASSFATGSNYGYTF. The full variable domain, rest sourced from reference TRBV5-1 and TRBJ1-2, is KAGVTQTPRYLIKTRGQQVTLSCSPISGHRSVSWYQQTPGQGLQFLFEYFSETQRNKGNFPGRFSGRQFSNSRSEMNVSTLELGDSALYLCASSFATGSNYGYTFGSGTRLTVV.

V is TRBV2 and J is TRBJ2-2; 7 nucleotides align to TRBD1. The CDR3 loop spans 18 amino acids. After removal of 8 bases from V and 1 base from J, the junction contained 16 bases not matched to a gene. Germline V gene sequence: CDR1 SNHLY, CDR2 FYNNEI. CDR3 in DNA: TGTGCCAGCCGCTCTCCGGTGGGACAGACTCAGAACACCGGGGAGCTGTTTTTT. Its protein product is CASRSPVGQTQNTGELFF.

The CDR3 region has the DNA TGCGCCAGCAGCAGTATTAGCGGGGGGGCCCAATTCTTC. Protein: CASSSISGGAQFF. The chain has TRBV5-1 and TRBJ2-1; 11 bases align to TRBD2. Germline values: CDR1 SGHRS, CDR2 YFSETQ. Trimming at V came to 4 bases and at J to 16 bases, leaving 10 bases not matched to a gene. CDR3 length equals 13 residues.

The CDR3 DNA reads as TGTGCCAGCAGTGAACTGGAGGTCGAGACTGAAGCTTTCTTT. This encodes CASSELEVETEAFF. The genes are TRBV2 and TRBJ1-1, with no clear D. The germline V and J ends were trimmed by 2 bases and 5 bases, with 12 bases remaining between them. CDR1 SNHLY and CDR2 FYNNEI come from the germline V gene. This CDR3 region has 14 residues.

This chain uses TRBV6-1 with TRBJ2-2; 7 bases are a match to TRBD2. The V and J ends lost 3 bases and 6 bases, in that order; junction bases with no gene match: 7. Germline CDR1 reads MNHNS; CDR2 reads SASEGT. The CDR3 length is 15 residues. The CDR3 region is CASSEPWLAAGELFF. Here the CDR3 DNA reads TGTGCCAGCAGTGAGCCTTGGCTAGCGGCCGGGGAGCTGTTTTTT.

The chain is built from TRBV29-1 and TRBJ2-1; 14 bases are shared with TRBD2. CDR1 and CDR2 (germline): SQVTM, ANQGSEA. The V gene end was trimmed by 6 bases and the J gene end by 9 bases; junction bases not matched to a gene: 4. The CDR3 is 13 residues long. The CDR3 is CSVGTSGSGEQFF. The CDR3, as DNA: TGCAGCGTCGGGACTAGCGGGAGTGGTGAGCAGTTCTTC.

This clone was seen a few times. The chain has TRBV27 and TRBJ2-4; weak D call: TRBD1 (6 bases). Germline CDR1 reads MNHEY; CDR2 reads SMNVEV (reference sequence). The CDR3 totals 16 residues. V lost 8 bases, J lost 4 bases, and 21 bases lay in between. The CDR3 DNA sequence: TGTGCCAGCCAATCATGGGCAGGGGCAGGAAAAAACATTCAGTACTTC. Its translation: CASQSWAGAGKNIQYF.

The V gene is TRBV7-3, the J gene TRBJ2-3, with TRBD2 matching over 7 bases. Germline CDR1 and CDR2: SGHTA and FQGTGA. Trimming removed 1 base from V and 3 bases from J; junction bases left unmatched: 1. The CDR3 runs 14 residues. The CDR3 nucleotides read TGTGCCAGCAGCTTAAGGCGGGAGACAGATACGCAGTATTTT. Its translation is CASSLRRETDTQYF. The complete variable domain, with remaining parts taken from reference TRBV7-3 and TRBJ2-3, reads GAGVSQTPSNKVTEKGKYVELRCDPISGHTALYWYRQSLGQGPEFLIYFQGTGAADDSGLPNDRFFAVRPEGSVSTLKIQRTERGDSAVYLCASSLRRETDTQYFGPGTRLTVL.

The chain combines TRBV11-2 with TRBJ1-3, with D perhaps matching TRBD1 (5 bases). Deletions cut 4 bases from V and 2 bases from J, with 12 bases between. The CDR3 runs 15 residues. From germline, CDR1 is SGHAT and CDR2 FQNNGV. DNA for the CDR3: TGTGCCAGCAGCTCGAGTCCAGGGACTGGAAACACCATATATTTT. Its protein product is CASSSSPGTGNTIYF.

V and J are TRBV5-6 and TRBJ1-3; the D gene is possibly TRBD1 (6 bases). V gave up 4 bases and J gave up 3 bases, with 11 bases separating them. This CDR3 has 14 residues. Germline V lookup: CDR1 SGHDT, CDR2 YYEEEE. Here the CDR3 reads CASSVTGSGNTIYF. The CDR3 nucleotides are TGTGCCAGCAGCGTAACAGGGAGTGGAAACACCATATATTTT.

The J gene is TRBJ2-7, the V gene TRBV7-2; 9 bases are a match to TRBD1. V was clipped by 5 bases and J by 6 bases; unmatched bases: 17. The CDR3 sequence is 17 residues long. Germline V gene sequence: CDR1 SGHTA, CDR2 FQGNSA. The CDR3 region has the DNA TGTGCCAGCAGCCGAACCCCCGGACAGGGGCCTCTAGCCGAGCAGTACTTC. Amino acid sequence: CASSRTPGQGPLAEQYF. Looking up the rest from reference TRBV7-2 and TRBJ2-7 gives the full variable domain: GAGVSQSPSNKVTEKGKDVELRCDPISGHTALYWYRQSLGQGLEFLIYFQGNSAPDKSGLPSDRFSAERTGGSVSTLTIQRTQQEDSAVYLCASSRTPGQGPLAEQYFGPGTRLTVT.

The chain carries TRBV6-6 and TRBJ2-3; a possible D gene is TRBD2 (7 bases). Germline CDR1 MNHNY, CDR2 SVGAGI (reference sequence). V lost 6 bases, J lost 4 bases, and 11 bases lay in between. CDR3 size: 13 residues. The CDR3 sequence is CASRSGGADTQYF. The DNA for the CDR3 is TGTGCCAGCAGGTCGGGGGGCGCAGATACGCAGTATTTT.

Here the CDR3 reads CASSSTGSYEQYF. The CDR3 region has the DNA TGCGCCAGCAGCTCGACAGGCTCCTACGAGCAGTACTTC. The rearrangement uses TRBV5-1 and TRBJ2-7; D may be TRBD1 (6 bases). Trimming stripped 3 bases from V and 0 bases from J, with 7 bases between. CDR1 is SGHRS and CDR2 is YFSETQ in the germline V gene. The CDR3 covers 13 residues. Filled out from reference TRBV5-1 and TRBJ2-7, the complete variable domain reads KAGVTQTPRYLIKTRGQQVTLSCSPISGHRSVSWYQQTPGQGLQFLFEYFSETQRNKGNFPGRFSGRQFSNSRSEMNVSTLELGDSALYLCASSSTGSYEQYFGPGTRLTVT.

J is TRBJ1-5 and V is TRBV9; TRBD1 is a possible D gene (5 bases). There are 18 residues in the CDR3. The V end was cut by 0 bases, the J end by 5 bases, with 21 bases between. CDR1 SGDLS and CDR2 YYNGEE come from the germline V gene. CDR3 residues: CASSVDPGGGVGDQPQHF. CDR3 in DNA: TGTGCCAGCAGCGTAGACCCGGGGGGAGGGGTTGGCGATCAGCCCCAGCATTTT.

The count of this clone is one. The V gene is TRBV15, the J gene TRBJ1-2; D may be TRBD1 (5 bases). The ends were cut back, 0 bases at V and 6 bases at J, with 11 bases in the middle. Germline V gene lookup returns CDR1 LNHNV and CDR2 YYDKDF (reference sequence). The CDR3 spans 14 residues. CDR3 sequence reads: CATSREGGTDGYTF. In DNA form, the CDR3 reads TGTGCCACCAGCAGAGAGGGGGGAACCGATGGCTACACCTTC.

This clone turned up a few times. The rearrangement links TRBV28 to TRBJ2-5, with D possibly TRBD1 on 5 matching bases. The CDR3 spans 11 residues. Germline assignment: CDR1 MDHEN and CDR2 SYDVKM. With 5 bases removed from V and 9 bases from J, the gap between germline ends came to 10 bases. The CDR3 sequence is CASSSTGPQYF. The CDR3 DNA sequence: TGTGCCAGCAGTAGTACAGGACCCCAGTACTTC.

In its sample, this clone ranks as medium-sized (0.01 to 0.1%). The genes are TRBV4-3 and TRBJ1-2; D is unresolved. The CDR3 contains 16 residues. Germline V gene lookup returns CDR1 LGHNA and CDR2 YSLEER. V was clipped by 1 base and J by 0 bases, with 12 bases between them. The CDR3 nucleotides read TGCGCCAGCAGCCAAGTTGTCAGTCTTACTAACTATGGCTACACCTTC. It translates to CASSQVVSLTNYGYTF.

V usage is TRBV7-3 and J usage is TRBJ2-1, with TRBD2 matching 9 bases. Trimming took 6 bases from V and 7 from J; bases not matched to a gene: 10. The CDR3 totals 15 residues. Germline V gene sequence: CDR1 SGHTA, CDR2 FQGTGA. The chain's CDR3 is CASSPYGTSWNEQFF. The CDR3 DNA sequence: TGTGCCAGCAGTCCCTACGGGACTAGCTGGAATGAGCAGTTCTTC.

This clone was recorded only once. The rearrangement links TRBV28 to TRBJ1-4; possibly TRBD1 for D (6 bases). Germline CDR1 reads MDHEN; CDR2 reads SYDVKM. This CDR3 spans 16 amino acids. Between the trimmed V and J ends, which lost 6 bases and 4 bases, there was a span of 18 bases. CDR3 DNA: TGTGCCAGCAGCCGGAACGAACAGGGTTTTAATGAAAAACTGTTTTTT. Its translation: CASSRNEQGFNEKLFF.

The rearrangement uses TRBV19 and TRBJ1-5; D ambiguous. The CDR3 has 13 amino acids. CDR1 is LNHDA, CDR2 SQIVND, per germline (reference sequence). V gave up 3 bases and J gave up 3 bases, with 6 bases separating them. CDR3 protein: CASSIQINQPQHF. In DNA, the CDR3 is TGTGCCAGTAGTATCCAAATCAATCAGCCCCAGCATTTT. The full variable domain, with the rest looked up from reference TRBV19 and TRBJ1-5, is DGGITQSPKYLFRKEGQNVTLSCEQNLNHDAMYWYRQDPGQGLRLIYYSQIVNDFQKGDIAEGYSVSREKKESFPLTVTSAQKNPTAFYLCASSIQINQPQHFGDGTRLSIL.

The rearrangement links TRBV6-5 to TRBJ2-3, with D possibly TRBD2 on 6 matching bases. CDR1 is MNHEY and CDR2 is SVGAGI in the germline V gene. The CDR3 is 14 amino acids. V lost 6 bases, J lost 2 bases, and 12 bases lay in between. The CDR3 DNA follows: TGTGCCAGCAGCTCGCGGGGCCTCACAGATACGCAGTATTTT. The encoded protein is CASSSRGLTDTQYF.